These 27 T cell receptor beta chains originate from one sample sequenced in a study of vaccination effects on CD4 cells after COVID-19. Scientists isolated CD4+ T cells after a roughly nine-day culture period ended. From March to December 2020, the person had a SARS-CoV-2 infection that was confirmed by PCR. All study participants received two doses of BNT162b2 or mRNA-1273 vaccine. Sequencing was performed with immunoSEQ multiplex PCR; in TCRdb, only in-frame clones are kept and a portion is missing. The table has roughly 35,000 clones, approximately 77% seen once; the top ten hold under 8.5%. For these TCRs, the target antigens are not known. The sample was CD4+ T cells from PBMCs cultured without peptide, taken after COVID-19 vaccination. These receptor sequences come from a human donor who had a prior SARS-CoV-2 infection.

CDR3 bases: TGTGCCAGCAGCTTAGTTAGCGGGAAGGGGGAGCAGTACTTC. Translation: CASSLVSGKGEQYF. V and J are TRBV7-2 and TRBJ2-7; 8 nucleotides match TRBD2. This CDR3 contains 14 residues. J lost 7 bases, V lost 1 base, and 6 bases had no gene match. Germline values: CDR1 SGHTA, CDR2 FQGNSA.

This clone has a handful of counts. V and J are TRBV21-1 and TRBJ2-7. TRBV21-1 counts as a pseudogene. The CDR3 consists of 8 residues. This CDR3 reads CASPEQYF. CDR3 DNA: TGTGCCAGCCCCGAGCAGTACTTC.

The V and J genes are TRBV27 and TRBJ1-5; D is uncertain. The CDR3 has 15 residues. Looked up from germline, CDR1 is MNHEY and CDR2 is SMNVEV (reference sequence). The germline V and J ends were trimmed by 2 bases and 0 bases, with 8 bases remaining between them. The DNA for the CDR3 is TGTGCCAGCAGTTTACTATCCCGTAGCAATCAGCCCCAGCATTTT. This encodes CASSLLSRSNQPQHF.

In nucleotides, the CDR3 is TGCGCCAGCAGTCCGGCCGGGAACACCGGGGAGCTGTTTTTT. As protein: CASSPAGNTGELFF. The chain carries TRBV5-1 and TRBJ2-2, with D hard to call. The CDR3 is 14 amino acids. With 5 bases removed from V and 1 base from J, the gap between germline ends came to 9 bases. Germline V gene data show CDR1 as SGHRS and CDR2 as YFSETQ.

The chain links TRBV7-9 to TRBJ1-1; D is ambiguous. This CDR3 spans 13 amino acids. Germline loops: CDR1 SEHNR, CDR2 FQNEAQ (reference sequence). Trimming left V 3 bases short and J 3 bases short, with 8 bases between. CDR3 DNA: TGTGCCAGCAGCTTCCACGGGGACACTGAAGCTTTCTTT. Translating it yields CASSFHGDTEAFF. Complete variable domain (other parts from reference TRBV7-9 and TRBJ1-1): DTGVSQNPRHKITKRGQNVTFRCDPISEHNRLYWYRQTLGQGPEFLTYFQNEAQLEKSRLLSDRFSAERPKGSFSTLEIQRTEQGDSAMYLCASSFHGDTEAFFGQGTRLTVV.

This rearrangement joins TRBV19 to TRBJ2-2; D unclear. V was trimmed by 5 bases and J by 0 bases, leaving 16 bases between them. The length of the CDR3 is 17 residues. Germline CDR1 is LNHDA and CDR2 is SQIVND (reference sequence). The CDR3 sequence: CASSPLVQSSNTGELFF. The CDR3 bases are TGTGCCAGTAGTCCCCTGGTTCAGTCGTCGAACACCGGGGAGCTGTTTTTT.

This sequence joins TRBV5-1 and TRBJ2-1; 9 bases agree with TRBD2. V was pared by 4 bases and J by 5 bases, with 13 bases of the junction left unmatched. Germline V gene lookup returns CDR1 SGHRS and CDR2 YFSETQ. The CDR3 length is 17 residues. The CDR3 region is CASSQGKLAGSDNEQFF. The CDR3 DNA is TGCGCCAGCAGCCAGGGAAAACTAGCGGGTTCTGACAATGAGCAGTTCTTC. The full variable domain, completed using reference TRBV5-1 and TRBJ2-1, is KAGVTQTPRYLIKTRGQQVTLSCSPISGHRSVSWYQQTPGQGLQFLFEYFSETQRNKGNFPGRFSGRQFSNSRSEMNVSTLELGDSALYLCASSQGKLAGSDNEQFFGPGTRLTVL.

This chain links TRBV15 with TRBJ2-1; D may be TRBD2 (6 bases). V lost 1 base and J 4 bases, leaving 17 bases between the germline ends. From germline, CDR1 is LNHNV and CDR2 YYDKDF (reference sequence). This CDR3 spans 17 amino acids. CDR3 residues: CATSRGLRGLQYNEQFF. The CDR3 DNA reads as TGTGCCACCAGCAGAGGGCTAAGGGGACTCCAATACAATGAGCAGTTCTTC.

The genes are TRBV6-5 and TRBJ1-4; D is perhaps TRBD1 (5 bases). V lost 6 bases and J 6 bases, leaving 17 bases between the germline ends. The length of the CDR3 is 15 residues. CDR1 MNHEY and CDR2 SVGAGI come from the germline V gene. The CDR3 region is CASRKAQGLDEKLFF. Here the CDR3 DNA reads TGTGCCAGCAGGAAGGCCCAGGGTCTCGATGAAAAACTGTTTTTT.

The J gene is TRBJ2-1, the V gene TRBV5-1; 9 bases map to TRBD1. Looked up from germline, CDR1 is SGHRS and CDR2 is YFSETQ. This CDR3 is 15 amino acids long. Losses at the gene ends were 1 base for V and 2 bases for J; bases not matched to a gene: 1. CDR3 in amino acids: CASSLRDRAYNEQFF. The DNA of the CDR3 is TGCGCCAGCAGCTTGCGGGACAGGGCCTACAATGAGCAGTTCTTC. Filled out from reference TRBV5-1 and TRBJ2-1, the complete variable domain reads KAGVTQTPRYLIKTRGQQVTLSCSPISGHRSVSWYQQTPGQGLQFLFEYFSETQRNKGNFPGRFSGRQFSNSRSEMNVSTLELGDSALYLCASSLRDRAYNEQFFGPGTRLTVL.

V is TRBV5-6 and J is TRBJ1-5; TRBD1 might be the D (5 bases). Germline CDR1 reads SGHDT; CDR2 reads YYEEEE. This CDR3 is 18 amino acids long. The V end was cut by 4 bases, the J end by 1 base, with 21 bases between. The CDR3, as DNA: TGTGCCAGCAGCCTGCCGTCGCCAGGGATGAGGAGCAATCAGCCCCAGCATTTT. Protein: CASSLPSPGMRSNQPQHF. The full variable domain, in which reference TRBV5-6 and TRBJ1-5 provide the parts outside the CDR3, is DAGVTQSPTHLIKTRGQQVTLRCSPKSGHDTVSWYQQALGQGPQFIFQYYEEEERQRGNFPDRFSGHQFPNYSSELNVNALLLGDSALYLCASSLPSPGMRSNQPQHFGDGTRLSIL.

V and J are TRBV7-3 and TRBJ2-2; D is uncertain. This CDR3 is 14 amino acids long. V shed 2 bases and J shed 3 bases, with 7 bases lying between them. Germline V gene lookup returns CDR1 SGHTA and CDR2 FQGTGA. The CDR3 DNA is TGTGCCAGCAGCTTACGCTCTTACACCGGGGAGCTGTTTTTT. It translates to CASSLRSYTGELFF.

The genes are TRBV12-3 or TRBV12-4 and TRBJ2-7; 7 bases match TRBD2. The length of the CDR3 is 13 residues. The V gene end was trimmed by 5 bases and the J gene end by 4 bases; junction bases not matched to a gene: 5. CDR3 loop: CASSPGGRYEQYF. The DNA of the CDR3 is TGTGCCAGCAGTCCCGGGGGGAGGTACGAGCAGTACTTC.

The V call is TRBV12-3 or TRBV12-4, the J call TRBJ2-3; no definite D call. V lost 6 bases and J 2 bases, leaving 6 bases between the germline ends. CDR3 length: 12 residues. The CDR3 DNA reads as TGTGCCAGCAGCCGTGCCACAGATACGCAGTATTTT. It specifies CASSRATDTQYF.

CDR3 sequence reads: CASSPLLGFDTEAFF. The CDR3 DNA reads as TGTGCCAGCTCACCTCTGTTGGGGTTTGACACTGAAGCTTTCTTT. V and J are TRBV18 and TRBJ1-1; no clear D gene. Germline V lookup: CDR1 KGHSH, CDR2 LQKENI. Trimming pared 3 bases from V and 3 bases from J, leaving 14 bases between. The CDR3 totals 15 residues.

This clone came up a few times. The chain employs TRBV7-9 and TRBJ2-7, with D possibly being TRBD1 (6 bases). V was cut by 4 bases and J by 9 bases, with 19 bases left in between. Germline CDR1 and CDR2: SEHNR and FQNEAQ (reference sequence). The CDR3 is 14 residues long. The CDR3 bases are TGTGCCAGCAGCTCCGGCGATGGGGGCAAGGGGCAGTACTTC. The encoded protein is CASSSGDGGKGQYF.

This clone was observed once. The chain joins TRBV5-4 to TRBJ2-3; no reliable D call. The CDR3 runs to 14 residues. The ends were cut back, 2 bases at V and 4 bases at J, with 11 bases in the middle. Germline V CDR1 and CDR2: SGHNT, YYREEE (reference sequence). CDR3 residues: CASSFFLRADTQYF. CDR3 DNA: TGTGCCAGCAGCTTTTTTTTAAGGGCAGATACGCAGTATTTT.

The J gene is TRBJ1-2, the V gene TRBV29-1, with D perhaps matching TRBD1 (5 bases). V was clipped by 0 bases and J by 0 bases, with 26 bases between them. Germline-derived CDR1 and CDR2 are SQVTM and ANQGSEA. CDR3 size: 20 residues. The CDR3 DNA is TGCAGCGTTGAAGATCTTGGGGTTGGAGAGGGGCCATCAGCTAACTATGGCTACACCTTC. Its translation: CSVEDLGVGEGPSANYGYTF.

This chain joins TRBV5-1 and TRBJ2-7; the D gene is possibly TRBD2 (7 bases). Trimming removed 5 bases at V and 3 bases at J, with 15 bases between. From germline, CDR1 is SGHRS and CDR2 YFSETQ. CDR3 length equals 14 residues. The CDR3 region has the DNA TGCGCCAGCAGGGGAGGGGGGAGAAGCTACGAGCAGTACTTC. Translated: CASRGGGRSYEQYF.

This clone has only a few counts. V gene TRBV25-1 combines with J gene TRBJ2-2, with D tentatively TRBD1 (6 bases). The CDR3 contains 13 residues. Germline V gives CDR1 MGHDK, CDR2 SYGVNS. The ends were cut back, 7 bases at V and 5 bases at J, with 11 bases in the middle. This CDR3 reads CASTGVWTGELFF. As DNA, the CDR3 is TGTGCCAGCACAGGGGTCTGGACCGGGGAGCTGTTTTTT.

The chain couples TRBV12-3 or TRBV12-4 to TRBJ2-7; D ambiguous. This CDR3 has 11 amino acids. V was pared by 3 bases and J by 3 bases, with 3 bases between. Here the CDR3 DNA reads TGTGCCAGCAGTTTCAACTACGAGCAGTACTTC. It encodes CASSFNYEQYF.

The CDR3 nucleotides read TGTGCCAGCAGTGAAGACCCCGGCGGGCAAGAGACCCAGTACTTC. Translation gives CASSEDPGGQETQYF. This chain connects TRBV6-1 to TRBJ2-5; tentatively, D is TRBD2 (5 bases). V was pared by 1 base and J by 2 bases, with 11 bases between. CDR3 size: 15 residues. The germline gives CDR1 MNHNS, CDR2 SASEGT.

The chain uses TRBV7-2 and TRBJ2-7, with D maybe TRBD2 (7 bases). V lost 5 bases, J lost 0 bases, and 17 bases lay in between. CDR1 is SGHTA, CDR2 FQGNSA, per germline. The length of the CDR3 is 16 residues. CDR3 coding DNA: TGTGCCAGCAGCAGGGGGGTGGGGAGGGGCTCCTACGAGCAGTACTTC. Translating gives CASSRGVGRGSYEQYF. Based on the CDR3 plus reference TRBV7-2 and TRBJ2-7, the full variable domain is GAGVSQSPSNKVTEKGKDVELRCDPISGHTALYWYRQSLGQGLEFLIYFQGNSAPDKSGLPSDRFSAERTGGSVSTLTIQRTQQEDSAVYLCASSRGVGRGSYEQYFGPGTRLTVT.

The rearrangement joins TRBV20-1 to TRBJ1-1; D is uncertain. The CDR3 has 11 amino acids. Trimming removed 5 bases at V and 10 bases at J, with 14 bases between. Per germline, CDR1 DFQATT and CDR2 SNEGSKA (reference sequence). CDR3 nucleotides: TGCAGTGCTGTACAATCCGAGTTAGCTTTCTTT. Protein: CSAVQSELAFF.

This clone was counted only a few times. The chain carries TRBV3-1 (or the pseudogene TRBV3-2) and TRBJ2-3, with D tentatively TRBD2 (6 bases). CDR3 length: 14 residues. V was shortened by 2 bases and J by 11 bases, with 17 bases between the two germline ends. Germline CDR1 reads LGHDT; CDR2 reads YNNKEL (reference sequence). CDR3 region: CASSQLLEKAGQYF. The CDR3 region has the DNA TGTGCCAGCAGCCAATTGCTGGAGAAAGCGGGGCAGTATTTT.

V gene TRBV11-1 combines with J gene TRBJ1-4; 9 nucleotides align to TRBD1. Germline assignment: CDR1 SGHAT and CDR2 FQDESV (reference sequence). There are 14 residues in the CDR3. Losses at the gene ends were 4 bases for V and 10 bases for J; bases not matched to a gene: 7. The CDR3 nucleotides read TGTGCCAGCAGCTCCGGACAGGGGACGGGAAAACTGTTTTTT. Translated, it gives CASSSGQGTGKLFF.

The chain couples TRBV4-1 to TRBJ1-1; 9 bases are shared with TRBD1. The CDR3 length is 16 residues. The germline CDR1 and CDR2 sequences are MGHRA and YSYEKL. Trimming took 1 base from V and 3 from J; bases not matched to a gene: 6. The CDR3, as DNA: TGCGCCAGCAGCCAAGGACAGGGGGTAGGGGACACTGAAGCTTTCTTT. Residues: CASSQGQGVGDTEAFF.